This T cell receptor (beta chain) was retrieved from a study of blood T cell repertoires in COVID-19. At the level of the study: COVID-19 samples, acute and convalescent, were from the United States, Italy and Spain. T cells, B-cell-depleted T cells, or PBMCs supplied cDNA or gDNA.

This clone occurred a few times. Sequencing was performed with immunoSEQ multiplex PCR; in TCRdb, only in-frame clones are kept and a portion is missing. The sample yields 200,000 to 250,000 clones, just under 85% seen once. The CDR3 is made up of 12 amino acids. Germline V gene lookup returns CDR1 SGHRS and CDR2 YFSETQ. V lost 0 bases, J lost 6 bases, and 4 bases lay in between. Sequencing was done on a sample of peripheral blood. This sequence was found in a woman in her 50s with active or convalescent COVID-19. The chain has TRBV5-1 and TRBJ2-1; the D is unclear. The CDR3 nucleotides are TGCGCCAGCAGCTTGGAGAGCAATGAGCAGTTCTTC. This encodes CASSLESNEQFF.